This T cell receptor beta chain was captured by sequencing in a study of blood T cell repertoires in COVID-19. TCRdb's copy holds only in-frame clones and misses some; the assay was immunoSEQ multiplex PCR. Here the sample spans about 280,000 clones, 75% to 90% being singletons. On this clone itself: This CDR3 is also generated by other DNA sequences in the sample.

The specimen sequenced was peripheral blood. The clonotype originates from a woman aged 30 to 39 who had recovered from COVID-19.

Here the CDR3 DNA reads TGTGCCAGCAGTAGGACAGGGGATAGGACAGATACGCAGTATTTT. This codes for CASSRTGDRTDTQYF. V and J are TRBV6-5 and TRBJ2-3; 9 bases match TRBD1. Germline V gene sequence: CDR1 MNHEY, CDR2 SVGAGI. V lost 5 bases, J lost 3 bases, and 6 bases stayed unmatched. The CDR3 spans 15 residues.